Listed below are T cell receptor beta chains from one sample, sequenced in a study of T cell responses to AZD1222 COVID-19 vaccine. Sequencing used immunoSEQ multiplex PCR; TCRdb keeps in-frame clones, though not all of them. The repertoire holds over 85,000 clones, about 94% seen once, with approximately 2.9% in the top ten. The material was peripheral blood, obtained 28 days after the second AZD1222 dose. These receptors were collected from an adult who received the AZD1222 COVID-19 vaccine. Each CDR3 is given with its conserved first and last residue. The order of the fields is V gene, D gene, clone size, J gene, CDR3 protein, CDR3 DNA. D genes are given only for firm matches. Some rows mark clone size as missing; the rest say once, few, many or name a class of expanded clone.

V: TRBV18; D: NA; size: NA; J: TRBJ2-2; CDR3: CASSPGQRTDTGELFF; DNA: TGTGCCAGCTCACCAGGGCAGAGGACAGACACCGGGGAGCTGTTTTTT
V: TRBV3-1/TRBV3-2; D: NA; size: NA; J: TRBJ1-5; CDR3: CASSQGITEPQHF; DNA: TGTGCCAGCAGCCAAGGGATAACGGAGCCCCAGCATTTT
V: TRBV27; D: NA; size: NA; J: TRBJ1-2; CDR3: CASSLWGQGYGYTF; DNA: TGTGCCAGCAGTTTATGGGGTCAGGGCTATGGCTACACCTTC
V: TRBV28; D: TRBD2; size: NA; J: TRBJ2-1; CDR3: CASRYGLASNRFF; DNA: TGTGCCAGCAGGTACGGACTAGCTAGTAATCGGTTCTTC
V: TRBV6-2/TRBV6-3; D: NA; size: once; J: TRBJ1-2; CDR3: CASSSGGRYYGYTF; DNA: TGTGCCAGCAGTTCGGGGGGGCGATACTATGGCTACACCTTC
V: TRBV11-2; D: TRBD2; size: once; J: TRBJ2-3; CDR3: CASSLRTSGSTDTQYF; DNA: TGTGCCAGCAGCCTCCGGACTAGCGGGAGCACAGATACGCAGTATTTT
V: TRBV7-9; D: TRBD1; size: NA; J: TRBJ1-2; CDR3: CASSLDGFRDRDYGYTF; DNA: TGTGCCAGCAGCTTAGATGGTTTCCGGGACAGGGACTATGGCTACACCTTC
V: TRBV6-5; D: TRBD1; size: NA; J: TRBJ2-2; CDR3: CASNRQGDTGELFF; DNA: TGTGCCAGCAACAGGCAGGGGGACACCGGGGAGCTGTTTTTT
V: TRBV19; D: NA; size: NA; J: TRBJ1-1; CDR3: CASLDGYTEAFF; DNA: TGTGCCAGCTTGGACGGATACACTGAAGCTTTCTTT
V: TRBV12-3/TRBV12-4; D: NA; size: NA; J: TRBJ1-3; CDR3: CASSPRNTIYF; DNA: TGTGCCAGCAGCCCCCGAAACACCATATATTTT
V: TRBV2; D: NA; size: NA; J: TRBJ1-2; CDR3: CASSSTVDYTF; DNA: TGTGCCAGCAGTTCTACAGTAGACTACACCTTC
V: TRBV12-3/TRBV12-4; D: NA; size: NA; J: TRBJ1-5; CDR3: CASRQSFPQPQHF; DNA: TGTGCCAGCAGGCAATCGTTTCCTCAGCCCCAGCATTTT
V: TRBV19; D: TRBD1; size: once; J: TRBJ1-5; CDR3: CASRRGTGHSNQPQHF; DNA: TGTGCCAGTAGGAGGGGGACAGGACATAGCAATCAGCCCCAGCATTTT
V: TRBV7-9; D: NA; size: NA; J: TRBJ1-1; CDR3: CASSPQGRQNTEAFF; DNA: TGTGCCAGCAGCCCGCAGGGACGGCAGAACACTGAAGCTTTCTTT